What follows is one T cell receptor (beta chain) and its context. What it recognizes is unknown. They ran version v3.0 of the immunoSEQ assay at survey level. The table came from immunoSEQ multiplex PCR; TCRdb's copy has only in-frame clones and leaves some out. The table lists 20,000 to 25,000 clones, around nine tenths of them singletons, with 6.5% to 10% in the top ten. The data stem from a study of long-term antiretroviral therapy in people with HIV. Study-wide results and caveats: Sampling of blood ran from the mid-2000s to the late 2010s, and older ART regimens were possibly in use.

CDR1 and CDR2 (germline): MDHEN, SYDVKM. With V trimmed by 8 bases and J by 5 bases, 16 bases remained unmatched. The length of the CDR3 is 17 residues. Each contributor possessed a minimum of one pre-ART and a minimum of two post-ART PBMC samples. The rearrangement uses TRBV28 and TRBJ2-4, with 9 bases fitting TRBD2. Sequences were derived from unsorted PBMCs, sampled 0.2 years before starting antiretroviral therapy. The receptor comes from a man aged 18 to 30 with HIV. The CDR3 loop reads CASETSEAGGPQNIQYF. CDR3 in DNA: TGTGCCAGCGAGACTTCGGAGGCGGGAGGGCCGCAAAACATTCAGTACTTC.